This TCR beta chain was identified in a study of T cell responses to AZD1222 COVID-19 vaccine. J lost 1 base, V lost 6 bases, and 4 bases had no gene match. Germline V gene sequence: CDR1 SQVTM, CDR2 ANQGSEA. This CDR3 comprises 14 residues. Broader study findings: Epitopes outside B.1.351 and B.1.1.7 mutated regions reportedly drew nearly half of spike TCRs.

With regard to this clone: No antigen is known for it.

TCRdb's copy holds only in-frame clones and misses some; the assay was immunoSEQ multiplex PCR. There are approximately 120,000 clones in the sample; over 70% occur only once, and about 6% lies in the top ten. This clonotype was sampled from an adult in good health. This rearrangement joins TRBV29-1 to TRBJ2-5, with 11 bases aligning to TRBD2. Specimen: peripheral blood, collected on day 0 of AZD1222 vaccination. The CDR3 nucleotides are TGCAGCGTCGACGGGACTAGCGGCCAAGAGACCCAGTACTTC. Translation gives CSVDGTSGQETQYF.